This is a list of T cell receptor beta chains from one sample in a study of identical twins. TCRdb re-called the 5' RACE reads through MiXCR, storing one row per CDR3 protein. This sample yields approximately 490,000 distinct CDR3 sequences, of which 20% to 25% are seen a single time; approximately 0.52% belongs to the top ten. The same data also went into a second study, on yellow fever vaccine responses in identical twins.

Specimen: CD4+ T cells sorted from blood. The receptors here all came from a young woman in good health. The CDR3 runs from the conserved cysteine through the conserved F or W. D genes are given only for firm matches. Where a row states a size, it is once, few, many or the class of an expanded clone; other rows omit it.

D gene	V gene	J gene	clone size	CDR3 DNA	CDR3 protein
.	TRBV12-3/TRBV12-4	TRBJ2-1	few	TGTGCCAGCAGCGTAGGGGTAAGCTCCTACAATGAGCAGTTCTTC	CASSVGVSSYNEQFF
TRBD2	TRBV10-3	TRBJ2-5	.	TGTGCCATCAGTGGGACTAGCGGGATAGGCCAAGAGACCCAGTACTTC	CAISGTSGIGQETQYF
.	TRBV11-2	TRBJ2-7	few	TGTGCCAGCAGCTTCTATGGTAGGGAAATAGACGAGCAGTACTTC	CASSFYGREIDEQYF
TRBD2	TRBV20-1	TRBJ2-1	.	TGCAGTGCTGTTCAAGGGACTAGCGGGGGCAATGAGCAGTTCTTC	CSAVQGTSGGNEQFF
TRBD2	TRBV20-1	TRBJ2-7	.	TGCAGTGCCCGAAGGACTAGCGGGACTCCCGAGCAGTACTTC	CSARRTSGTPEQYF
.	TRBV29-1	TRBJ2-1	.	TGCAGCGCCTCAGGCCAGGGGTCGGGTGAGCAGTTCTTC	CSASGQGSGEQFF
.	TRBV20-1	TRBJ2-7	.	TGCAGTGCTAGAGATTTAGACACCTACGAGCAGTACTTC	CSARDLDTYEQYF
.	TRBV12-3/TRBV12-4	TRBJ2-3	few	TGTGCCAGCAGTAAGGCAGATACGCAGTATTTT	CASSKADTQYF
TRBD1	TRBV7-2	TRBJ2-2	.	TGTGCCAGCAGCGTACGACAGGGACCCTCGGGGGAGCTGTTTTTT	CASSVRQGPSGELFF
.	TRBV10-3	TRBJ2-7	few	TGTGCCATCAGCCAGATCTATTCCTACGAGCAGTACTTC	CAISQIYSYEQYF
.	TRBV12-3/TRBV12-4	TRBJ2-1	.	TGTGCCAGCAGTTTGCGGTCCCGGGACAGCGGGTTC	CASSLRSRDSGF
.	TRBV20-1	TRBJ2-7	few	TGCAGTGCAAAAGGACAGATCTCCTACGAGCAGTACTTC	CSAKGQISYEQYF
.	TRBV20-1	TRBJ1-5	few	TGCAGTGCTAGAGATGAATACCTCCATACTCAGCCCCAGCATTTT	CSARDEYLHTQPQHF
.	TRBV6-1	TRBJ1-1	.	TGTGCCAGCAGTGACGGGTCCCGGACTGAAGCTTTCTTT	CASSDGSRTEAFF
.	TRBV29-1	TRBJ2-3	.	TGCAGCGTCGCGCGTGGGGCAGGCTTCATGAGCACAGATACGCAGTATTTT	CSVARGAGFMSTDTQYF
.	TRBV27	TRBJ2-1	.	TGTGCCAGCAGCCGGGCCCCAGGAAATGAGCAGTTCTTC	CASSRAPGNEQFF
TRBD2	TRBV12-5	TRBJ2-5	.	TGTGCTAGTGGTTTGGGGGGACTAGCGGGGACACAAGAGACCCAGTACTTC	CASGLGGLAGTQETQYF
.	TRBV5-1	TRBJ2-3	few	TGCGCCAGCACCACGGCCCCGGCCCGCACAGATACGCAGTATTTT	CASTTAPARTDTQYF
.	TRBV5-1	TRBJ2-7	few	TGCGCCAAGGCCCGGGACAAAACGGATGAGGCCCGAAGCTCCTACGAGCAGTACTTC	CAKARDKTDEARSSYEQYF
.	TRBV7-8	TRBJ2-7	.	TGTGCCAGCAGCCTCCGTGTGGGGGGCGCATCCTACGAGCAGTACTTC	CASSLRVGGASYEQYF
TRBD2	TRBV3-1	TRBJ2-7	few	TGTGCCAGCAGCCACTTACCGCTAGCGGGAGGTTACTACGAGCAGTACTTC	CASSHLPLAGGYYEQYF
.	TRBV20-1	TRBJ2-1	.	TGCAGTGGTCCCCTGGGGAATGAGCAGTTCTTC	CSGPLGNEQFF
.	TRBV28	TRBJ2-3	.	TGTGCCAGCAGTTCGGGACTGCATACGCAGTATTTT	CASSSGLHTQYF
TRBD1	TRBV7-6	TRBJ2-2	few	TGTGCCAGCAGCTCGACAGGGTTTAACACCGGGGAGCTGTTTTTT	CASSSTGFNTGELFF
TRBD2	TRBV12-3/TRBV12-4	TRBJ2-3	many	TGTGCCAGCAGTCCGGCGGCTAGCGGGAGGCCAGATACGCAGTATTTT	CASSPAASGRPDTQYF
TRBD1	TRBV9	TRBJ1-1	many	TGTGCCAGCAGCGGGGGACAGGGATTCACTGAAGCTTTCTTT	CASSGGQGFTEAFF
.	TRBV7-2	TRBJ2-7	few	TGTGCCAGCAGCTTAGGAGCTACCATTAACTACGAGCAGTACTTC	CASSLGATINYEQYF
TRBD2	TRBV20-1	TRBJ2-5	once	TGCAGTGCGCCTCGGGAAGCGGGGGAGACCCAGTACTTC	CSAPREAGETQYF
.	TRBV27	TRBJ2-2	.	TGTGCCAGCAGTTTAGCGGCCTTCACCGGGGAGCTGTTTTTT	CASSLAAFTGELFF
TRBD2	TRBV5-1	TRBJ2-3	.	TGCGCCAGCAGCTTGTTCTCAGGAGCGGGAGTATTAGATACGCAGTATTTT	CASSLFSGAGVLDTQYF
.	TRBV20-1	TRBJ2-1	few	TGCAGTGCCATGGACCACAATGAGCAGTTCTTC	CSAMDHNEQFF
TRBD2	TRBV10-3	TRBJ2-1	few	TGTGCCATCAGTGAGAAGACTAGCGGGTACAATGAGCAGTTCTTC	CAISEKTSGYNEQFF
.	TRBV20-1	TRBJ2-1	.	TGCAGTGGGCCCTCAAACAATGAGCAGTTCTTC	CSGPSNNEQFF
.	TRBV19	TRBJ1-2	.	TGTGCCAGTAGTACCGGGGCCAAAGCTAACTATGGCTACACCTTC	CASSTGAKANYGYTF
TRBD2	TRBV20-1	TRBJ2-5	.	TGCAGTGCTCCTGGACTAGCTGGGATGGCGACCCAGTACTTC	CSAPGLAGMATQYF
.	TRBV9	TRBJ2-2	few	TGTGCCAGCAGCGTAGTGTGGGAAGGGGAGCTGTTTTTT	CASSVVWEGELFF
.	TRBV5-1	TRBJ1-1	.	TGCGCCAGCAGCCTGACCTGGACAGACACTGAAGCTTTCTTT	CASSLTWTDTEAFF
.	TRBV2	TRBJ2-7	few	TGTGCCAGCAGTGTATCCCTTTCCTACGAGCAGTACTTC	CASSVSLSYEQYF
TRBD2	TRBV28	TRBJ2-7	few	TGTGCCAGCCCGAGGACTAGCTCCTACGAGCAGTACTTC	CASPRTSSYEQYF